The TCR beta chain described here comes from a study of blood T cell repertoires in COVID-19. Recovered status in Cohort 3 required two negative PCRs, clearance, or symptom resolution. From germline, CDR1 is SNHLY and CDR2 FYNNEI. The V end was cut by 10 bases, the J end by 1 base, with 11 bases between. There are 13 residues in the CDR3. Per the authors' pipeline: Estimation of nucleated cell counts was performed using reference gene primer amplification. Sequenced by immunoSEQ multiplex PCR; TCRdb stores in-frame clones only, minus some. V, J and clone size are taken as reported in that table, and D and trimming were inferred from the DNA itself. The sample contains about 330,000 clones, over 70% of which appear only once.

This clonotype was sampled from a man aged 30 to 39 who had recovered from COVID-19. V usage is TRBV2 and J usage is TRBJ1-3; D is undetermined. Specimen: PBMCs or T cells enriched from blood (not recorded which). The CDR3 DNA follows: TGTGCCAACCAGGTCGAGTCTGGAAACACCATATATTTT. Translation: CANQVESGNTIYF.